Reported below is one TCR beta chain. Antigen: not known. The protocol was immunoSEQ multiplex PCR, while the TCRdb copy is restricted to in-frame clones and leaves out a portion. The sample records roughly 2,000,000 clones, 80% to 95% being singletons. Naive CD8 populations comprised CD45RO-negative cells positively selected for CCR7, excluding terminally differentiated effector memory CD45RA+ cells. CDR1 SQVTM and CDR2 ANQGSEA come from the germline V gene. The CDR3 sequence is 14 residues long. V was trimmed by 3 bases and J by 6 bases, leaving 14 bases between them. This sample is part of a study of shared clonotypes between healthy human individuals. For the study at large: Per-donor plates numbered three CD4 naive, three CD4 memory, two CD8 naive and one CD8 memory.

Study-wide results and caveats: Estimated clonotype richness was generally higher in naive than memory subsets.

This rearrangement joins TRBV29-1 to TRBJ2-2; maybe TRBD1 (5 bases). Sequenced material: naive CD8+ T cells from PBMCs. The TCR comes from a man aged 18 to 30 in good health. Some clones in this sample may be carry-over from other donors' samples. The CDR3 loop is CSVESAGIPGELFF. CDR3 nucleotide sequence: TGCAGCGTTGAGTCTGCAGGGATCCCCGGGGAGCTGTTTTTT.